A single sample gave rise to the 24 T cell receptor beta chains below, sequenced in a study of blood T cells in healthy people across ages. It was with a sample-barcoded 5' primer and a J-beta primer mix that a second PCR of roughly 7 to 12 cycles was run. TCRdb recomputed calls from the 5' RACE reads with MiXCR, one row per CDR3 protein. This sample has 1.5 million to 1.9 million distinct CDR3 sequences; approximately 43% occur once, and the top ten carry about 4.1%. The specimen sequenced was blood. Receptor source: a woman aged 18-29 years in good health.

This clonotype occurred a few times. The gene calls are TRBV4-1 and TRBJ1-1; no definite D call. The germline CDR1 and CDR2 sequences are MGHRA and YSYEKL. This CDR3 is 14 amino acids long. Trimming left V 1 base short and J 4 bases short, with 10 bases between. CDR3 in amino acids: CASSQVGVLTEAFF. The CDR3 coding sequence is TGCGCCAGCAGCCAAGTTGGGGTCCTCACTGAAGCTTTCTTT.

V gene TRBV21-1 combines with J gene TRBJ1-1; the table's D call TRBD1 went unverified against the DNA. TRBV21-1 is deemed a pseudogene. The CDR3 is 15 residues long. CDR3 region: CASSRRQDRDTEAFF. In nucleotides, the CDR3 is TGTGCCAGCAGCCGCCGCCAGGACAGGGACACTGAAGCTTTCTTT.

The chain joins TRBV7-9 to TRBJ1-5; 7 bases fit TRBD1. Germline assignment: CDR1 SEHNR and CDR2 FQNEAQ (reference sequence). The CDR3 is 14 residues long. V trimming: 6 bases; J trimming: 4 bases; junction bases outside the gene matches: 6. The CDR3 DNA reads as TGTGCCAGCAGAGGGACAGAACCAAATCAGCCCCAGCATTTT. It specifies CASRGTEPNQPQHF.

In this sample, this clonotype turned up a few times. The gene calls are TRBV20-1 and TRBJ1-5, with no clear D. The ends were cut back, 0 bases at V and 6 bases at J, with 12 bases in the middle. The CDR3 loop spans 14 amino acids. Germline V gives CDR1 DFQATT, CDR2 SNEGSKA (reference sequence). The CDR3 DNA reads TGCAGTGCTAGAGACCCGGGCCTACGTCAGCCCCAGCATTTT. Translating gives CSARDPGLRQPQHF.

This clonotype was observed a handful of times. V gene TRBV4-3 combines with J gene TRBJ2-1; TRBD2 aligns across 10 bases. This CDR3 contains 16 residues. The trim removed 2 bases at V and 1 base at J, leaving 2 bases unmatched. CDR1 and CDR2 (germline): LGHNA, YSLEER. The CDR3 nucleotides read TGCGCCAGCAGCCAATCTAGCGGGGGATCCTACAATGAGCAGTTCTTC. Amino acid sequence: CASSQSSGGSYNEQFF.

This clonotype was found a few times. The V call is TRBV7-2, the J call TRBJ2-7; the D is unclear. This CDR3 is built from 12 residues. The germline V gene encodes CDR1 SGHTA and CDR2 FQGNSA. With 6 bases removed from V and 2 bases from J, the gap between germline ends came to 8 bases. The CDR3 DNA reads as TGTGCCAGCAGGTCGAACGCCTACGAGCAGTACTTC. It codes for CASRSNAYEQYF.

In its sample, this clonotype was seen a few times. The chain has TRBV7-2 and TRBJ2-1, with 11 bases lining up with TRBD2. The CDR3 length is 16 residues. Germline V gene data show CDR1 as SGHTA and CDR2 as FQGNSA. With 2 bases clipped from V and 5 bases from J, the junction kept 5 bases outside the gene matches. The CDR3 reads CASSLRSSGGNNEQFF. CDR3 DNA: TGTGCCAGCAGCTTAAGGTCTAGCGGGGGGAACAATGAGCAGTTCTTC. The entire variable domain, with the rest obtained from reference TRBV7-2 and TRBJ2-1, is as follows: GAGVSQSPSNKVTEKGKDVELRCDPISGHTALYWYRQSLGQGLEFLIYFQGNSAPDKSGLPSDRFSAERTGGSVSTLTIQRTQQEDSAVYLCASSLRSSGGNNEQFFGPGTRLTVL.

V and J are TRBV7-2 and TRBJ2-1; D is unclear. Trimming pared 4 bases from V and 5 bases from J, leaving 15 bases between. Germline-derived CDR1 and CDR2 are SGHTA and FQGNSA. CDR3 length: 15 amino acids. The CDR3 reads CASSSRFIAHNEQFF. The CDR3 DNA reads TGTGCCAGCAGCTCCCGGTTTATAGCTCACAATGAGCAGTTCTTC.

The chain uses TRBV7-3 and TRBJ1-1, with a tentative D call TRBD1 (5 bases). The germline CDR1 and CDR2 sequences are SGHTA and FQGTGA. V lost 3 bases and J lost 4, with 12 bases in between. The CDR3 covers 14 residues. The CDR3 DNA follows: TGTGCCAGCAGCTTGAGCCGGGACGTCACTGAAGCTTTCTTT. Amino acids: CASSLSRDVTEAFF.

The V call is TRBV20-1, the J call TRBJ2-1, with 10 bases lining up with TRBD2. J lost 4 bases, V lost 3 bases, and 6 bases had no gene match. This CDR3 is built from 15 residues. The germline V gene has CDR1 DFQATT and CDR2 SNEGSKA (reference sequence). The CDR3 nucleotides are TGCAGTGCTAGGAAGCGGACTAGCGGTTACAATGAGCAGTTCTTC. It translates to CSARKRTSGYNEQFF.

The sample holds a few counts of this clonotype. The chain employs TRBV29-1 and TRBJ2-7; 7 bases line up with TRBD1. Gene TRBJ2-5 matches the end of the DNA better, so the J call may be wrong. CDR1 and CDR2 from the germline V gene are SQVTM and ANQGSEA. The CDR3 runs 14 residues. The CDR3 loop is CSVGDRVGRETQYF. The CDR3 coding sequence is TGCAGCGTTGGCGACAGGGTGGGTAGAGAGACCCAGTACTTC.

A remark on this clonotype: A much larger clone is a single base away; this may be a read error. The rearrangement uses TRBV5-1 and TRBJ2-5, with 7 bases fitting TRBD1. The germline V gene has CDR1 SGHRS and CDR2 YFSETQ. The CDR3 is 14 residues long. J gave up 11 bases and V 4 bases, and 14 bases lay outside the gene matches. CDR3 region: CASSRQGSDNEQYF. The CDR3, as DNA: TGCGCCAGCAGCAGACAGGGATCCGACAATGAGCAGTACTTC.

To note about this clonotype: The germline gene is not matched at one end of the junction; a read error may be the cause. The chain uses TRBV14 and TRBJ2-7, with D unclear. CDR3 size: 13 residues. Germline CDR1 SGHDN, CDR2 FVKESK. This chain's CDR3 is CASSQVAPGEQYF. CDR3 sequence (DNA): TGTGCCAGCAGCCAAGTTGCCCCGGGCGAGCAGTATTTC.

V usage is TRBV20-1 and J usage is TRBJ1-1, with D possibly matching TRBD1 (6 bases). The V end lost 2 bases, the J end lost 3 bases, and 10 bases lay between the germline ends. The CDR3 sequence is 13 residues long. Germline CDR1 reads DFQATT; CDR2 reads SNEGSKA (reference sequence). CDR3 DNA sequence: TGCAGTGCTAGAAGACAGGCGGACACTGAAGCTTTCTTT. It is translated as CSARRQADTEAFF.

This clonotype appeared a few times. The rearrangement uses TRBV7-2 and TRBJ2-1, with D perhaps given as TRBD1 or TRBD2 (5 bases each). V lost 5 bases to trimming and J lost 7 bases, with 15 bases between them. This CDR3 is 14 amino acids long. CDR1 is SGHTA and CDR2 is FQGNSA in the germline V gene. The CDR3 DNA reads as TGTGCCAGCAGCCCAGGGACCCTTACAAATGAGCAGTTCTTC. It yields the protein CASSPGTLTNEQFF. Full variable domain (rest looked up from reference TRBV7-2 and TRBJ2-1): GAGVSQSPSNKVTEKGKDVELRCDPISGHTALYWYRQSLGQGLEFLIYFQGNSAPDKSGLPSDRFSAERTGGSVSTLTIQRTQQEDSAVYLCASSPGTLTNEQFFGPGTRLTVL.

This clonotype was counted a single time. The chain carries TRBV5-1 and TRBJ1-6; D is perhaps TRBD1 (6 bases). Germline lookup yields CDR1 SGHRS and CDR2 YFSETQ. The CDR3 contains 15 residues. The V and J ends lost 3 bases and 5 bases respectively, with 12 bases between them. The CDR3 DNA follows: TGCGCCAGCAGCTGGACAGATTTCAATAATTCACCCCTCCACTTT. It encodes CASSWTDFNNSPLHF.

This clonotype has just one count. The rearrangement uses TRBV29-1 and TRBJ1-2, with D tentatively TRBD1 (5 bases). Germline-derived CDR1 and CDR2 are SQVTM and ANQGSEA. V shed 8 bases and J shed 4 bases, with 26 bases lying between them. The CDR3 covers 16 residues. The CDR3 bases are TGCAGCCCACGCGGGGGAGCCCCACTGGACCCCTATGGCTACACCTTC. This translates into CSPRGGAPLDPYGYTF.

The gene calls are TRBV20-1 and TRBJ1-1, with 7 bases lining up with TRBD1. This CDR3 region has 12 residues. Germline CDR1 reads DFQATT; CDR2 reads SNEGSKA (reference sequence). V trimming: 1 base; J trimming: 7 bases; junction bases outside the gene matches: 3. The CDR3 loop reads CSARGQGGEAFF. The CDR3 coding sequence is TGCAGTGCTAGAGGACAGGGTGGTGAAGCTTTCTTT.

The chain couples TRBV7-2 to TRBJ1-5, with a tentative D call TRBD1 (6 bases). The CDR3 spans 15 residues. The V gene's germline CDR1 is SGHTA and CDR2 FQGNSA. Trimming stripped 4 bases from V and 0 bases from J, with 10 bases between. CDR3 bases: TGTGCCAGCAGCTGGGCAGGGGCTAGCAATCAGCCCCAGCATTTT. It is translated as CASSWAGASNQPQHF. The full variable domain, its missing parts supplied by reference TRBV7-2 and TRBJ1-5, is GAGVSQSPSNKVTEKGKDVELRCDPISGHTALYWYRQSLGQGLEFLIYFQGNSAPDKSGLPSDRFSAERTGGSVSTLTIQRTQQEDSAVYLCASSWAGASNQPQHFGDGTRLSIL.

V is TRBV5-1 and J is TRBJ2-1, with D unresolved. V was shortened by 3 bases and J by 9 bases, with 10 bases between the two germline ends. Germline V lookup: CDR1 SGHRS, CDR2 YFSETQ. The CDR3 runs to 12 residues. The CDR3 here is CASSSNTREQFF. DNA for the CDR3: TGCGCCAGCAGCTCCAATACGCGTGAGCAGTTCTTC.

The chain recombines TRBV7-2 with TRBJ1-5; perhaps TRBD1 as D (6 bases). The CDR3 consists of 15 residues. The germline V and J ends were trimmed by 7 bases and 1 base, with 14 bases remaining between them. Germline assignment: CDR1 SGHTA and CDR2 FQGNSA. In DNA form, the CDR3 reads TGTGCCAGCAACCCTGATAGGGGGAGCAATCAGCCCCAGCATTTT. This encodes CASNPDRGSNQPQHF.

This chain uses TRBV4-2 with TRBJ2-7, with a weak D call TRBD1 (6 bases). V was trimmed by 1 base and J by 6 bases, leaving 13 bases between them. From germline, CDR1 is LGHNA and CDR2 YNFKEQ. The CDR3 has 14 residues. CDR3 bases: TGTGCCAGCAGCCAAGCATCGCAGGGGCGCGAGCAGTACTTC. Translating gives CASSQASQGREQYF.

The V and J genes are TRBV14 and TRBJ1-4; D ambiguous. The germline CDR1 and CDR2 sequences are SGHDN and FVKESK. The CDR3 extends over 13 amino acids. V was trimmed by 2 bases and J by 7 bases, leaving 8 bases between them. The CDR3 sequence: CASSQRPGEKLFF. CDR3 bases: TGTGCCAGCAGCCAAAGGCCCGGTGAAAAACTGTTTTTT.

The chain joins TRBV5-1 to TRBJ2-4; 7 nucleotides agree with TRBD2. V lost 5 bases and J lost 13; bases outside the gene matches: 18. The CDR3 runs to 15 residues. Germline V lookup: CDR1 SGHRS, CDR2 YFSETQ. CDR3 sequence (DNA): TGCGCCAGCAGTTCTGAAGGACTAGATGCCAATGAGCAGTACTTC. This sequence encodes CASSSEGLDANEQYF. Full variable domain (remainder filled in from reference TRBV5-1 and TRBJ2-4): KAGVTQTPRYLIKTRGQQVTLSCSPISGHRSVSWYQQTPGQGLQFLFEYFSETQRNKGNFPGRFSGRQFSNSRSEMNVSTLELGDSALYLCASSSEGLDANEQYFGAGTRLSVL.